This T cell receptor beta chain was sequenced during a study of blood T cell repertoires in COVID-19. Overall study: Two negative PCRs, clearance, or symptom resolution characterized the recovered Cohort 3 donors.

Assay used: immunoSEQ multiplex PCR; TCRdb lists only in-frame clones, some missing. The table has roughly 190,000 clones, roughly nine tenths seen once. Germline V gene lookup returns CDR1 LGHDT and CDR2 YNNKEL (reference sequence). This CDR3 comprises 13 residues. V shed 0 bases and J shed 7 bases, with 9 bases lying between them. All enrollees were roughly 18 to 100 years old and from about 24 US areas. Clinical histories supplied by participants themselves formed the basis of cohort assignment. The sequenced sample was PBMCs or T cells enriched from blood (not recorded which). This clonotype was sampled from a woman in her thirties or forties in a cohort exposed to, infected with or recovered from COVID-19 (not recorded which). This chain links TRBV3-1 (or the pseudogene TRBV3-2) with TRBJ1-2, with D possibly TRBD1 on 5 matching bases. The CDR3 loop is CASSQEMGGGYTF. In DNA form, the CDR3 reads TGTGCCAGCAGCCAAGAAATGGGGGGTGGCTACACCTTC.